A single sample is the source of the 5 T cell receptor beta chains below, sequenced in a study of T cells in Graves' hyperthyroidism and ophthalmopathy. The investigators amplified TCR beta CDR3 regions from RNA transcripts. With the HTBI primer set, the TCR CDR3 went through a first round of RT-PCR. TCRdb independently ran MiXCR on the multiplex PCR reads; one entry per CDR3 protein. The sample contains approximately 380,000 distinct CDR3 sequences, more than 12% of which appear only once. The sequencing sample was made of blood. All receptors derive from a man over 45 with Graves' ophthalmopathy.

V gene TRBV7-8 combines with J gene TRBJ2-1, with TRBD2 matching 13 bases. The CDR3 spans 17 residues. The V gene end was trimmed by 3 bases and the J gene end by 5 bases; junction bases not matched to a gene: 7. From germline, CDR1 is SGHVS and CDR2 FQNEAQ. CDR3 sequence: CASSLAPGLAGHNEQFF. CDR3 coding DNA: TGTGCCAGCAGCTTGGCCCCGGGACTAGCGGGGCACAATGAGCAGTTCTTC.

This clonotype was observed a handful of times. This chain joins TRBV10-3 and TRBJ2-2; D is unresolved. The CDR3 runs to 15 residues. Germline CDR1 is ENHRY and CDR2 is SYGVKD. The ends were cut back, 2 bases at V and 0 bases at J, with 7 bases in the middle. This CDR3 is CAISEGGANTGELFF. The CDR3 nucleotides are TGTGCCATCAGTGAGGGCGGCGCGAACACCGGGGAGCTGTTTTTT.

In its sample, this clonotype was seen many times. The chain uses TRBV29-1 and TRBJ2-2, with TRBD1 identical over 7 bases. Germline lookup yields CDR1 SQVTM and CDR2 ANQGSEA. This CDR3 spans 13 amino acids. After removal of 4 bases from V and 9 bases from J, the junction contained 8 bases not matched to a gene. Written as DNA, the CDR3 is TGCAGCGTTGCGCCGAGACAGGGCCGGGAGCTGTTTTTT. Encoded protein: CSVAPRQGRELFF.

Only a few counts were recorded for this clonotype. The rearrangement links TRBV20-1 to TRBJ2-7; 9 nucleotides align to TRBD2. CDR3 length: 16 residues. Trimming at V came to 0 bases and at J to 2 bases, leaving 8 bases not matched to a gene. Germline lookup yields CDR1 DFQATT and CDR2 SNEGSKA (reference sequence). The CDR3 coding sequence is TGCAGTGCTAGAGATCCCGTTGCGGGAGGGCCCTACGAGCAGTACTTC. Protein sequence: CSARDPVAGGPYEQYF.

The chain carries TRBV4-1 and TRBJ2-7; 8 bases match TRBD1. Germline V CDR1 and CDR2: MGHRA, YSYEKL. The V segment lost 6 bases and the J segment 0 bases; nucleotides outside the gene matches: 7. This CDR3 contains 15 residues. The CDR3 DNA reads as TGCGCCAGCAGACACCAGGGGGCTAGCTCCTACGAGCAGTACTTC. It yields the protein CASRHQGASSYEQYF.